This entry lists 30 T cell receptor beta chains sequenced from one sample in a study of CD8+ T cells in alopecia areata. RNA, once extracted, was reverse transcribed into cDNA for use as the sequencing template. Data came from immunoSEQ multiplex PCR; TCRdb stores just in-frame clones and leaves some out. The data show some 110,000 clones, with 35% to 45% seen just once and 3.1% held by the top ten. What was sequenced was CD4+ T cells sorted from blood. The source of these receptors is a human donor with alopecia areata.

The chain is built from TRBV4-3 and TRBJ2-1, with TRBD1 as a possible D gene (6 bases). The CDR3 runs to 12 residues. V lost 2 bases and J lost 7, with 6 bases in between. Germline CDR1 reads LGHNA; CDR2 reads YSLEER. The CDR3 bases are TGCGCCAGCAGCCAACAGGGGAATGAGCAGTTCTTC. Translating it yields CASSQQGNEQFF.

This clone was detected a few times. This chain connects TRBV7-9 to TRBJ2-4, with D possibly TRBD2 on 6 matching bases. The CDR3 is 19 amino acids. Germline values: CDR1 SEHNR, CDR2 FQNEAQ (reference sequence). V was shortened by 5 bases and J by 1 base, with 24 bases between the two germline ends. The CDR3 spells CASSHIPLGGVRAKNIQYF. The CDR3 bases are TGTGCCAGCAGCCATATTCCCCTCGGCGGGGTACGGGCCAAAAACATTCAGTACTTC.

V is TRBV30 and J is TRBJ1-3; D is unresolved. V gave up 4 bases and J gave up 0 bases, with 10 bases separating them. The CDR3 runs 14 residues. CDR1 is GTSNPN and CDR2 is SVGIG in the germline V gene (reference sequence). DNA of the CDR3: TGTGCCTGGACCCTAGGGCGCTCTGGAAACACCATATATTTT. Translation gives CAWTLGRSGNTIYF.

The chain couples TRBV28 to TRBJ2-7; weak D call: TRBD1 (6 bases). The CDR3 runs to 12 residues. Germline V gene data show CDR1 as MDHEN and CDR2 as SYDVKM. Trimming removed 6 bases at V and 3 bases at J, with 9 bases between. The CDR3 DNA reads TGTGCCAGCAGCGGGACATACTACGAGCAGTACTTC. Protein product: CASSGTYYEQYF.

The rearrangement links TRBV30 to TRBJ2-2, with D maybe TRBD2 (6 bases). V was clipped by 4 bases and J by 6 bases, with 12 bases between them. From germline, CDR1 is GTSNPN and CDR2 SVGIG (reference sequence). The CDR3 has 13 residues. The CDR3 sequence is CAWKRVRAGELFF. CDR3 nucleotides: TGTGCCTGGAAGCGGGTTCGAGCCGGGGAGCTGTTTTTT.

This clone was counted a few times. Other nucleotide sequences from this sample produce the same CDR3. The chain recombines TRBV5-1 with TRBJ1-5, with D unresolved. The CDR3 loop spans 15 amino acids. The germline gives CDR1 SGHRS, CDR2 YFSETQ. V was clipped by 0 bases and J by 0 bases, with 7 bases between them. The CDR3 loop is CASSLGTHSNQPQHF. CDR3 sequence (DNA): TGCGCCAGCAGCTTGGGCACCCATAGCAATCAGCCCCAGCATTTT.

In its sample, this clone was seen once. V gene TRBV5-1 combines with J gene TRBJ2-7, with D possibly called TRBD1 or TRBD2 (5 bases each). V lost 0 bases and J lost 3, with 13 bases in between. The CDR3 runs to 15 residues. From germline, CDR1 is SGHRS and CDR2 YFSETQ. The CDR3 DNA sequence: TGCGCCAGCAGCTTGGGAGGGGACGTAGGCTACGAGCAGTACTTC. Its protein is CASSLGGDVGYEQYF.

This clone has ten or more counts. The V call is TRBV4-3, the J call TRBJ2-6; D unresolved. Germline lookup yields CDR1 LGHNA and CDR2 YSLEER. This CDR3 spans 17 amino acids. The ends were cut back, 1 base at V and 0 bases at J, with 10 bases in the middle. The DNA for the CDR3 is TGCGCCAGCAGCCAAGCCAGCTCCTTCTCTGGGGCCAACGTCCTGACTTTC. Amino acid sequence: CASSQASSFSGANVLTF.

V gene TRBV18 combines with J gene TRBJ2-7; D remains unclear. Trimming removed 3 bases at V and 3 bases at J, with 6 bases between. In germline, CDR1 is KGHSH, CDR2 LQKENI. The CDR3 contains 12 residues. The DNA of the CDR3 is TGTGCCAGCTCACCGACCGGCTACGAGCAGTACTTC. As protein: CASSPTGYEQYF.

The DNA for the CDR3 is TGCGCCAGCAGCTTGGGGACAGGCCAAGAGACCCAGTACTTC. Translated: CASSLGTGQETQYF. V and J are TRBV5-1 and TRBJ2-5; 7 positions agree with TRBD1. Trimming at V came to 0 bases and at J to 1 base, leaving 0 bases not matched to a gene. The CDR3 runs to 14 residues. Germline CDR1 SGHRS, CDR2 YFSETQ.

This sequence joins TRBV7-2 and TRBJ2-7; 8 bases align to TRBD1. With 5 bases clipped from V and 3 bases from J, the junction kept 9 bases outside the gene matches. This CDR3 has 15 amino acids. Germline V gene sequence: CDR1 SGHTA, CDR2 FQGNSA. The CDR3 reads CASSPRTGQGYEQYF. The CDR3, as DNA: TGTGCCAGCAGCCCACGTACTGGACAGGGCTACGAGCAGTACTTC.

The count of this clone is one. The chain carries TRBV29-1 and TRBJ1-2; maybe TRBD1 (5 bases). This CDR3 spans 13 amino acids. Germline CDR1 reads SQVTM; CDR2 reads ANQGSEA. CDR3 region: CSDTGRTNYGYTF. The CDR3 DNA reads TGCAGTGACACAGGCAGGACTAACTATGGCTACACCTTC.

The chain links TRBV9 to TRBJ2-2, with 8 bases identical to TRBD1. The length of the CDR3 is 15 residues. The V and J ends lost 5 bases and 1 base, in that order; junction bases with no gene match: 4. Per germline, CDR1 SGDLS and CDR2 YYNGEE. DNA of the CDR3: TGTGCCAGCAGTGCCGGGACAGGGAACACCGGGGAGCTGTTTTTT. Translation gives CASSAGTGNTGELFF.

The sample holds a few counts of this clone. The V call is TRBV29-1, the J call TRBJ1-1; no clear D. CDR3 length equals 14 residues. Germline V gene data show CDR1 as SQVTM and CDR2 as ANQGSEA. V was cut by 7 bases and J by 2 bases, with 17 bases left in between. The chain's CDR3 is CSGLGNLANTEAFF. CDR3 sequence (DNA): TGCAGCGGCCTCGGAAATCTGGCAAACACTGAAGCTTTCTTT.

A single count supports this clone. This chain uses TRBV5-1 with TRBJ1-2; D gene uncertain. This CDR3 comprises 13 residues. The ends were cut back, 1 base at V and 0 bases at J, with 4 bases in the middle. CDR1 is SGHRS and CDR2 is YFSETQ in the germline V gene. CDR3 sequence (DNA): TGCGCCAGCAGCTTGTGGTCTAACTATGGCTACACCTTC. It yields the protein CASSLWSNYGYTF.

The rearrangement uses TRBV9 and TRBJ2-5; D is uncertain. The CDR3 runs to 14 residues. The germline CDR1 and CDR2 sequences are SGDLS and YYNGEE. V lost 0 bases and J 2 bases, leaving 8 bases between the germline ends. This chain's CDR3 is CASSVGASQETQYF. For the CDR3, the DNA is TGTGCCAGCAGCGTAGGAGCTAGTCAAGAGACCCAGTACTTC.

This chain connects TRBV29-1 to TRBJ1-2, with a possible D match to TRBD1 (6 bases). This CDR3 has 11 amino acids. Germline assignment: CDR1 SQVTM and CDR2 ANQGSEA. Trimming cost V 7 bases and J 8 bases, with 14 bases left between them. CDR3 sequence: CSALGGSGYTF. CDR3 bases: TGCAGCGCCCTAGGGGGGTCCGGCTACACCTTC. The entire variable domain, with the rest obtained from reference TRBV29-1 and TRBJ1-2, is as follows: SAVISQKPSRDICQRGTSLTIQCQVDSQVTMMFWYRQQPGQSLTLIATANQGSEATYESGFVIDKFPISRPNLTFSTLTVSNMSPEDSSIYLCSALGGSGYTFGSGTRLTVV.

This chain joins TRBV2 and TRBJ2-5; D assignment may be TRBD1 or TRBD2 (6 bases each). The DNA end is more similar to TRBJ2-7, so the J call may be wrong. The CDR3 is made up of 14 amino acids. Germline V lookup: CDR1 SNHLY, CDR2 FYNNEI. In DNA form, the CDR3 reads TGTGCCAGCAGCGGACAGTGGGGGGTCCTCGAGCAGTACTTC. It codes for CASSGQWGVLEQYF.

The chain couples TRBV5-1 to TRBJ1-6, with D uncertain. The ends were cut back, 1 base at V and 7 bases at J, with 9 bases in the middle. Germline lookup yields CDR1 SGHRS and CDR2 YFSETQ. This CDR3 is 14 amino acids long. CDR3 DNA: TGCGCCAGCAGCTTGCTGGGAGGAAATTCACCCCTCCACTTT. Encoded protein: CASSLLGGNSPLHF.

J is TRBJ2-2 and V is TRBV28; D is perhaps TRBD2 (5 bases). The germline CDR1 and CDR2 sequences are MDHEN and SYDVKM. This CDR3 is built from 15 residues. With 3 bases removed from V and 0 bases from J, the gap between germline ends came to 8 bases. Here the CDR3 reads CASSFFGANTGELFF. The CDR3 region has the DNA TGTGCCAGCAGTTTCTTCGGGGCGAACACCGGGGAGCTGTTTTTT.

This clone was seen more than once but under ten times. Written as DNA, the CDR3 is TGCGCCAGCAGCTCGCTAACAGGGGGCCGGGCTGAAAAACTGTTTTTT. Translating it yields CASSSLTGGRAEKLFF. The chain has TRBV5-1 and TRBJ1-4; 9 nucleotides line up with TRBD1. The J segment lost 7 bases and the V segment lost 3 bases, leaving 10 bases of the junction unmatched. Looked up from germline, CDR1 is SGHRS and CDR2 is YFSETQ. The CDR3 runs to 16 residues.

This clone was counted a few times. As DNA, the CDR3 is TGCAGCGCCGGGGACACCTATGGCTACACCTTC. Amino acids: CSAGDTYGYTF. The chain is built from TRBV29-1 and TRBJ1-2; a weak D match, TRBD1 (6 bases). V dropped 7 bases and J dropped 4 bases, with 10 bases sitting between them. The CDR3 length is 11 residues. CDR1 SQVTM and CDR2 ANQGSEA come from the germline V gene.

V and J are TRBV11-2 and TRBJ2-3; D is undetermined. The germline V gene has CDR1 SGHAT and CDR2 FQNNGV. The germline V and J ends were trimmed by 5 bases and 4 bases, with 19 bases remaining between them. The CDR3 contains 16 residues. CDR3 amino acids: CASSLRVDPKADTQYF. The CDR3, as DNA: TGTGCCAGCAGCCTCCGAGTCGACCCTAAGGCAGATACGCAGTATTTT.

The chain links TRBV6-5 to TRBJ1-2; TRBD1 is a possible D gene (6 bases). Germline CDR1 MNHEY, CDR2 SVGAGI. Between the trimmed V and J ends, which lost 5 bases and 4 bases, there was a span of 11 bases. This CDR3 spans 13 amino acids. The DNA for the CDR3 is TGTGCCAGCAGTCCTCAGGGGATCTATGGCTACACCTTC. Protein: CASSPQGIYGYTF.

This clone appeared a few times. The chain employs TRBV19 and TRBJ2-7; D remains unclear. The CDR3 has 15 amino acids. Germline lookup yields CDR1 LNHDA and CDR2 SQIVND (reference sequence). Trimming shortened V by 9 bases and J by 1 base, and 19 bases separated the two germline ends. The CDR3 nucleotides read TGTGCCAGCCGCCTCGTAAGTTACGGGTCCTACGAGCAGTACTTC. Amino acid sequence: CASRLVSYGSYEQYF. The variable domain in full, with the rest retrieved from reference TRBV19 and TRBJ2-7, is DGGITQSPKYLFRKEGQNVTLSCEQNLNHDAMYWYRQDPGQGLRLIYYSQIVNDFQKGDIAEGYSVSREKKESFPLTVTSAQKNPTAFYLCASRLVSYGSYEQYFGPGTRLTVT.

The chain recombines TRBV28 with TRBJ1-2; 9 bases map to TRBD1. Trimming cost V 7 bases and J 2 bases; bases outside gene matches: 8. This CDR3 contains 15 residues. Germline CDR1 is MDHEN and CDR2 is SYDVKM. The CDR3 DNA sequence: TGTGCCAGCACGGTCGGGGGGACAGGGAACTATGGCTACACCTTC. Encoded protein: CASTVGGTGNYGYTF.

This clone was detected once. The rearrangement links TRBV5-1 to TRBJ1-2; 8 bases fit TRBD1. There are 14 residues in the CDR3. The J segment lost 3 bases and the V segment lost 4 bases, leaving 5 bases of the junction unmatched. Germline lookup yields CDR1 SGHRS and CDR2 YFSETQ. Here the CDR3 reads CASSPGQDYYGYTF. CDR3 coding DNA: TGCGCCAGCAGCCCGGGACAGGACTACTATGGCTACACCTTC.

This chain joins TRBV29-1 and TRBJ1-1; D is ambiguous. CDR3 length equals 12 residues. V was pared by 3 bases and J by 2 bases, with 7 bases between. The germline CDR1 and CDR2 sequences are SQVTM and ANQGSEA. In nucleotides, the CDR3 is TGCAGCGTTGATGTCCTTAACACTGAAGCTTTCTTT. Amino acids: CSVDVLNTEAFF. Full variable domain (rest looked up from reference TRBV29-1 and TRBJ1-1): SAVISQKPSRDICQRGTSLTIQCQVDSQVTMMFWYRQQPGQSLTLIATANQGSEATYESGFVIDKFPISRPNLTFSTLTVSNMSPEDSSIYLCSVDVLNTEAFFGQGTRLTVV.

The chain is built from TRBV29-1 and TRBJ2-3; 8 bases align to TRBD2. CDR1 SQVTM and CDR2 ANQGSEA come from the germline V gene. The length of the CDR3 is 14 residues. V shed 1 base and J 10 bases; nucleotides not matched to a gene: 10. The CDR3 DNA follows: TGCAGCGTTGAAGGTTGGGTAGCGGGGTACGCGCAGTATTTT. The encoded protein is CSVEGWVAGYAQYF.

V is TRBV6-6 and J is TRBJ2-7, with a possible D match to TRBD1 (6 bases). This CDR3 has 14 amino acids. Per germline, CDR1 MNHNY and CDR2 SVGAGI (reference sequence). The V end lost 6 bases, the J end lost 3 bases, and 15 bases lay between the germline ends. The CDR3 loop reads CASSYRQVDYEQYF. CDR3 DNA sequence: TGTGCCAGCAGCTATAGACAGGTCGACTACGAGCAGTACTTC.